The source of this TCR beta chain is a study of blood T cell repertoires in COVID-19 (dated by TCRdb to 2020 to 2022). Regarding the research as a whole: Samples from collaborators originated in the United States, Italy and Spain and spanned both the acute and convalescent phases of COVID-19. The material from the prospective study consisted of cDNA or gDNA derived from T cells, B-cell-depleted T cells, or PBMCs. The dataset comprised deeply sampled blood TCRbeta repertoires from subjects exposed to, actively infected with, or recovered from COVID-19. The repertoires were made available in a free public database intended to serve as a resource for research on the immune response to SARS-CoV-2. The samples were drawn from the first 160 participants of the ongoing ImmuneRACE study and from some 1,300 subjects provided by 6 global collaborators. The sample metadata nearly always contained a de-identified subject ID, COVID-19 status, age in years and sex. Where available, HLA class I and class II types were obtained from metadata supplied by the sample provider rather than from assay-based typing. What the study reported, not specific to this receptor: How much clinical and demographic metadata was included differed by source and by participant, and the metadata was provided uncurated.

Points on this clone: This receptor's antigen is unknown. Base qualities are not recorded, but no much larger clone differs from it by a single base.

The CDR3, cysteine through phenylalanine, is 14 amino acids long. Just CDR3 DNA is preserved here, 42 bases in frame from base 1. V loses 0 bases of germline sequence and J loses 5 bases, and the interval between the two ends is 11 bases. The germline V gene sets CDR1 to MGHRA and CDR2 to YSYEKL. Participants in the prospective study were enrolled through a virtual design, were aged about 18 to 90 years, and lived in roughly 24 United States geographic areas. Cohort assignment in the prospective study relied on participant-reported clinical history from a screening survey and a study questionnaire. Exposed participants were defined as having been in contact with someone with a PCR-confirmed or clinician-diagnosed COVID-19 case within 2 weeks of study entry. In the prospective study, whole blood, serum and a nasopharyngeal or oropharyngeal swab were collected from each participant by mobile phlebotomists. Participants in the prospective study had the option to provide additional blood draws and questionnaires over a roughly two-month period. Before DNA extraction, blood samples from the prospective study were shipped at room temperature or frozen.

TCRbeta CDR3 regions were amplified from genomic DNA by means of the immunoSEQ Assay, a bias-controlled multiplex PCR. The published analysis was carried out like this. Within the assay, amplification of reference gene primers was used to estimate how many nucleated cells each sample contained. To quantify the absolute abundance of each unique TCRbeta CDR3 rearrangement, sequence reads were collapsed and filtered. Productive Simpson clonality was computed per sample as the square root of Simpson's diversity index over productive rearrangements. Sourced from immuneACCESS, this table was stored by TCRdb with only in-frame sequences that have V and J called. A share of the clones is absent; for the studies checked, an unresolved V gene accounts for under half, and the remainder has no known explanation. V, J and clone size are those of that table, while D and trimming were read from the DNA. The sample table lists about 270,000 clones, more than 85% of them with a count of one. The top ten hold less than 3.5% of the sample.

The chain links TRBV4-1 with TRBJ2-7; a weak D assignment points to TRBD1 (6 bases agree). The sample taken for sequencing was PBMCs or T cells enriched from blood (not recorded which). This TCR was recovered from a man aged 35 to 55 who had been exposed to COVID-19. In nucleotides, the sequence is TGCGCCAGCAGCCAAGACCGGACAGTCGACGAGCAGTACTTC. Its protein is CASSQDRTVDEQYF.